A single sample is the source of the 21 T cell receptor beta chains below, sequenced in a study of CD8+ T cells in alopecia areata. The authors extracted RNA and reverse transcribed it into cDNA as the sequencing template. Method: immunoSEQ multiplex PCR; TCRdb's copy keeps in-frame clones and lacks some. The sample holds some 120,000 clones, 58% seen once. Material: CD4+ T cells sorted from blood, obtained at week 0. These receptors were taken from a human donor with alopecia areata.

This clone was detected many times. This chain links TRBV30 with TRBJ2-3, with D possibly being TRBD1 (5 bases). With 1 base removed from V and 2 bases from J, the gap between germline ends came to 7 bases. CDR1 is GTSNPN and CDR2 is SVGIG in the germline V gene (reference sequence). There are 13 residues in the CDR3. The DNA of the CDR3 is TGTGCCTGGAGTGCAGGGTACACAGATACGCAGTATTTT. Translated: CAWSAGYTDTQYF.

The J gene is TRBJ1-1, the V gene TRBV7-2; D is possibly TRBD1 (5 bases). Germline CDR1 is SGHTA and CDR2 is FQGNSA. This CDR3 is 12 amino acids long. Trimming left V 5 bases short and J 7 bases short, with 11 bases between. The CDR3 region is CASSPAGGEAFF. In nucleotides, the CDR3 is TGTGCCAGCAGCCCTGCCGGGGGTGAAGCTTTCTTT.

V gene TRBV19 combines with J gene TRBJ1-1; D not resolved. Between the trimmed V and J ends, which lost 3 bases and 3 bases, there was a span of 8 bases. Per germline, CDR1 LNHDA and CDR2 SQIVND (reference sequence). The CDR3 sequence is 13 residues long. CDR3 residues: CASSMVTYTEAFF. CDR3 nucleotides: TGTGCCAGTAGTATGGTCACATACACTGAAGCTTTCTTT.

The rearrangement links TRBV5-5 to TRBJ1-2, with D possibly matching TRBD1 (5 bases). CDR3 size: 16 residues. The V gene lost 2 bases and the J gene lost 4 bases, with 18 bases spanning the gap. The V gene's germline CDR1 is SGHKS and CDR2 YYEKEE (reference sequence). The CDR3 sequence is CASSFQRDGSLYGYTF. In DNA, the CDR3 is TGTGCCAGCAGCTTTCAACGGGACGGAAGCCTCTATGGCTACACCTTC.

In this sample, this clone turned up once. The rearrangement links TRBV10-2 to TRBJ1-2; 7 nucleotides agree with TRBD1. The CDR3 contains 14 residues. Germline lookup yields CDR1 WSHSY and CDR2 SAAADI. The V and J ends lost 6 bases and 1 base, in that order; junction bases with no gene match: 5. The chain's CDR3 is CASRPTGINYGYTF. In DNA form, the CDR3 reads TGCGCCAGCAGGCCGACAGGGATTAACTATGGCTACACCTTC.

In this sample, this clone turned up once. The rearrangement links TRBV29-1 to TRBJ2-1, with D unclear. Germline V CDR1 and CDR2: SQVTM, ANQGSEA. With 7 bases removed from V and 0 bases from J, the gap between germline ends came to 19 bases. CDR3 length: 16 residues. The CDR3: CSAPPFSFSSYNEQFF. The CDR3 bases are TGCAGCGCCCCCCCGTTTTCGTTTAGCTCCTACAATGAGCAGTTCTTC.

V is TRBV5-4 and J is TRBJ2-7; 11 bases match TRBD1. After removal of 1 base from V and 6 bases from J, the junction contained 9 bases not matched to a gene. The V gene's germline CDR1 is SGHNT and CDR2 YYREEE (reference sequence). CDR3 length: 16 residues. CDR3 DNA: TGTGCCAGCAGCTTGATGTTTCGGACAGGGGGCGCCGAGCAGTACTTC. Translation: CASSLMFRTGGAEQYF.

This chain connects TRBV29-1 to TRBJ1-1, with a tentative D call TRBD1 (6 bases). This CDR3 has 13 amino acids. With 3 bases removed from V and 3 bases from J, the gap between germline ends came to 11 bases. Looked up from germline, CDR1 is SQVTM and CDR2 is ANQGSEA. CDR3 nucleotides: TGCAGCGTTGAGTGGGGGGCATACACTGAAGCTTTCTTT. Protein product: CSVEWGAYTEAFF.

The chain carries TRBV2 and TRBJ2-7; D is unresolved. CDR1 and CDR2 (germline): SNHLY, FYNNEI. V was cut by 8 bases and J by 4 bases, with 6 bases left in between. The CDR3 spans 10 residues. The CDR3 loop reads CASGRYEQYF. The CDR3, as DNA: TGTGCCAGCGGGCGTTACGAGCAGTACTTC.

V and J are TRBV7-2 and TRBJ1-2; D may be TRBD1 (6 bases). Germline-derived CDR1 and CDR2 are SGHTA and FQGNSA. Trimming shortened V by 6 bases and J by 3 bases, and 17 bases separated the two germline ends. This CDR3 contains 15 residues. CDR3 sequence: CASRYKQGLDYGYTF. CDR3 sequence (DNA): TGTGCCAGCAGATATAAACAGGGTCTGGACTATGGCTACACCTTC.

V usage is TRBV4-3 and J usage is TRBJ2-7; TRBD2 agrees at 7 bases. V was pared by 0 bases and J by 6 bases, with 8 bases of the junction left unmatched. Germline V gene lookup returns CDR1 LGHNA and CDR2 YSLEER. This CDR3 is built from 15 residues. The CDR3 is CASSQESGEGSEQYF. Here the CDR3 DNA reads TGCGCCAGCAGCCAAGAGAGCGGGGAGGGGAGCGAGCAGTACTTC.

This clone appeared a few times. The chain joins TRBV5-4 to TRBJ1-2, with unresolved D. The CDR3 runs to 13 residues. Germline CDR1 reads SGHNT; CDR2 reads YYREEE (reference sequence). V lost 3 bases and J 4 bases, leaving 10 bases between the germline ends. In DNA form, the CDR3 reads TGTGCCAGCAGCTCAGCAAGGGCCTATGGCTACACCTTC. Residues: CASSSARAYGYTF.

The chain is built from TRBV9 and TRBJ1-3; D ambiguous. CDR3 length: 15 residues. Deletions cut 1 base from V and 0 bases from J, with 8 bases between. Germline CDR1 SGDLS, CDR2 YYNGEE. The CDR3 protein is CASSVSPYSGNTIYF. The DNA of the CDR3 is TGTGCCAGCAGCGTATCCCCGTACTCTGGAAACACCATATATTTT.

The genes are TRBV6-6 and TRBJ1-1; no reliable D call. Germline V CDR1 and CDR2: MNHNY, SVGAGI (reference sequence). V was clipped by 3 bases and J by 2 bases, with 13 bases between them. The CDR3 loop spans 15 amino acids. The CDR3 loop reads CASSYYRGSNTEAFF. Written as DNA, the CDR3 is TGTGCCAGCAGTTATTATCGGGGATCTAACACTGAAGCTTTCTTT.

This chain links TRBV5-6 with TRBJ2-2; 9 bases match TRBD2. The CDR3 loop spans 16 amino acids. V was clipped by 0 bases and J by 7 bases; unmatched bases: 7. In germline, CDR1 is SGHDT, CDR2 YYEEEE. CDR3 sequence reads: CASSLAGEREDGELFF. CDR3 nucleotides: TGTGCCAGCAGCTTGGCCGGGGAGCGGGAGGACGGGGAGCTGTTTTTT.

The genes are TRBV5-4 and TRBJ2-1; 9 bases are a match to TRBD2. The trim removed 0 bases at V and 4 bases at J, leaving 5 bases unmatched. Germline-derived CDR1 and CDR2 are SGHNT and YYREEE (reference sequence). The CDR3 runs to 16 residues. The CDR3 bases are TGTGCCAGCAGCTTGGTGGTGACTAGCGGATACAATGAGCAGTTCTTC. Residues: CASSLVVTSGYNEQFF.

This clone occurred a few times. The chain combines TRBV27 with TRBJ2-7; 9 bases fit TRBD2. J gave up 2 bases and V 4 bases, and 6 bases lay outside the gene matches. Germline V lookup: CDR1 MNHEY, CDR2 SMNVEV (reference sequence). This CDR3 has 15 residues. For the CDR3, the DNA is TGTGCCAGCAGTTCCCCGGCTAGCGGGGCCTACGAGCAGTACTTC. The encoded protein is CASSSPASGAYEQYF.

This chain links TRBV29-1 with TRBJ2-3, with D perhaps being TRBD1 or TRBD2 (6 bases each). The CDR3 sequence is 14 residues long. Trimming cost V 4 bases and J 3 bases, with 14 bases left between them. Per germline, CDR1 SQVTM and CDR2 ANQGSEA. The CDR3 sequence: CSVVWRRGTDTQYF. CDR3 nucleotides: TGCAGCGTTGTATGGCGGAGGGGGACAGATACGCAGTATTTT.

The chain links TRBV5-6 to TRBJ2-3, with 8 bases that match TRBD1. J gave up 2 bases and V 9 bases, and 5 bases lay outside the gene matches. The CDR3 sequence is 13 residues long. CDR1 is SGHDT, CDR2 YYEEEE, per germline. CDR3 sequence reads: CATRQGITDTQYF. As DNA, the CDR3 is TGTGCCACCAGACAGGGGATCACAGATACGCAGTATTTT.

The V gene is TRBV29-1, the J gene TRBJ1-3; 9 nucleotides align to TRBD1. J was trimmed by 2 bases and V by 5 bases; bases with no gene match: 1. From germline, CDR1 is SQVTM and CDR2 ANQGSEA. This CDR3 has 13 residues. The CDR3 loop reads CSVHRGPGNTIYF. CDR3 bases: TGCAGCGTTCACAGGGGGCCTGGAAACACCATATATTTT.

This chain uses TRBV7-2 with TRBJ2-5; 8 bases are a match to TRBD1. J gave up 5 bases and V 4 bases, and 12 bases lay outside the gene matches. This CDR3 region has 16 residues. Germline assignment: CDR1 SGHTA and CDR2 FQGNSA. CDR3 in amino acids: CASSYIRRTGRETQYF. The DNA for the CDR3 is TGTGCCAGCAGCTACATCCGTAGGACAGGGAGGGAGACCCAGTACTTC. Drawing the rest from reference TRBV7-2 and TRBJ2-5, the complete variable domain is GAGVSQSPSNKVTEKGKDVELRCDPISGHTALYWYRQSLGQGLEFLIYFQGNSAPDKSGLPSDRFSAERTGGSVSTLTIQRTQQEDSAVYLCASSYIRRTGRETQYFGPGTRLLVL.